The 10 T cell receptor beta chains below come from one sample, sequenced in a study of CD8 T cells in Susac syndrome (dated by TCRdb to about 2019). Libraries were made using the immunoSEQ multiplex PCR assay. RNA was extracted using the RNeasy kit, and roughly 0.5 to 1 microgram was reverse transcribed with random hexamers. TCRdb itself trimmed the public reads at Q25 with fastp, ran MiXCR and retained productive beta chains. CDR3 protein sequences are deduplicated, and each keeps its most common genes and DNA. The sample yields 400,000 to 550,000 distinct CDR3 sequences; approximately 85% were counted once. Jointly, the top ten make up more than 0.09% of the sample. Sequencing was performed on CD8+ T cells from PBMCs. The receptors were gathered from a human donor with multiple sclerosis.

The chain links TRBV10-2 to TRBJ2-7; 9 nucleotides line up with TRBD1. From germline, CDR1 is WSHSY and CDR2 SAAADI. CDR3 length equals 15 residues. V lost 3 bases and J lost 1; bases outside the gene matches: 4. The CDR3 DNA follows: TGCGCCAGCAGTGATGGACAGGGGTTATCCTACGAGCAGTACTTC. Translating it yields CASSDGQGLSYEQYF.

This clonotype was detected only once. The rearrangement uses TRBV27 and TRBJ1-6, with TRBD1 identical over 8 bases. Per germline, CDR1 MNHEY and CDR2 SMNVEV (reference sequence). Trimming took 5 bases from V and 12 from J; bases not matched to a gene: 9. The CDR3 has 14 residues. The CDR3, as DNA: TGTGCCAGCAGTCCAGGGACAGGCTATCTACCCCTCCACTTT. Encoded protein: CASSPGTGYLPLHF.

The chain carries TRBV7-3 and TRBJ2-3, with a weak D call TRBD1 (6 bases). Germline assignment: CDR1 SGHTA and CDR2 FQGTGA. V lost 4 bases and J lost 4, with 12 bases in between. The CDR3 is 14 amino acids. The CDR3 coding sequence is TGTGCCAGCAGCTCACTTGGGGGCTCAGATACGCAGTATTTT. Protein sequence: CASSSLGGSDTQYF.

This chain links TRBV5-5 with TRBJ1-4; D uncertain. V lost 0 bases and J lost 8, with 11 bases in between. Germline V gives CDR1 SGHKS, CDR2 YYEKEE (reference sequence). The CDR3 runs 14 residues. This chain's CDR3 is CASSLVGFGEKLFF. The CDR3 DNA reads TGTGCCAGCAGCTTGGTAGGGTTCGGGGAAAAACTGTTTTTT. The entire variable domain, with the rest obtained from reference TRBV5-5 and TRBJ1-4, is as follows: DAGVTQSPTHLIKTRGQQVTLRCSPISGHKSVSWYQQVLGQGPQFIFQYYEKEERGRGNFPDRFSARQFPNYSSELNVNALLLGDSALYLCASSLVGFGEKLFFGSGTQLSVL.

This clonotype was seen a handful of times. The genes are TRBV28 and TRBJ2-3, with 10 bases aligning to TRBD2. Germline CDR1 reads MDHEN; CDR2 reads SYDVKM. The ends lost 2 bases at V and 4 bases at J; junction bases unmatched: 9. The CDR3 has 17 residues. The chain's CDR3 is CASSLEELAGAADTQYF. The DNA for the CDR3 is TGTGCCAGCAGTTTAGAAGAGCTAGCGGGAGCCGCAGATACGCAGTATTTT. Full variable domain (missing parts from reference TRBV28 and TRBJ2-3): DVKVTQSSRYLVKRTGEKVFLECVQDMDHENMFWYRQDPGLGLRLIYFSYDVKMKEKGDIPEGYSVSREKKERFSLILESASTNQTSMYLCASSLEELAGAADTQYFGPGTRLTVL.

The gene calls are TRBV7-9 and TRBJ2-7, with 8 bases fitting TRBD1. Germline trimming cut 5 bases from V and 5 bases from J; bases unmatched to any gene: 8. The V gene's germline CDR1 is SEHNR and CDR2 FQNEAQ (reference sequence). The CDR3 sequence is 14 residues long. For the CDR3, the DNA is TGTGCCAGCAGCCCTGGACAGGGTCCCCACGAGCAGTACTTC. This sequence encodes CASSPGQGPHEQYF. The variable domain in full, completed from reference TRBV7-9 and TRBJ2-7, reads DTGVSQNPRHKITKRGQNVTFRCDPISEHNRLYWYRQTLGQGPEFLTYFQNEAQLEKSRLLSDRFSAERPKGSFSTLEIQRTEQGDSAMYLCASSPGQGPHEQYFGPGTRLTVT.

Written as DNA, the CDR3 is TGCAGCGTGGCCGGAGGGGGGAACTATGGCTACACCTTC. Translated: CSVAGGGNYGYTF. The chain links TRBV29-1 to TRBJ1-2, with a tentative D call TRBD1 (6 bases). The CDR3 runs to 13 residues. V lost 6 bases and J lost 2, with 13 bases in between. CDR1 is SQVTM, CDR2 ANQGSEA, per germline.

This clonotype appeared a single time. The chain has TRBV7-9 and TRBJ2-7; TRBD2 matches at 7 bases. With 0 bases clipped from V and 0 bases from J, the junction kept 8 bases outside the gene matches. The CDR3 covers 17 residues. Per germline, CDR1 SEHNR and CDR2 FQNEAQ (reference sequence). The CDR3 coding sequence is TGTGCCAGCAGCTTAGCGAAGAGCGGGACCCGCTCCTACGAGCAGTACTTC. Translated: CASSLAKSGTRSYEQYF.

A single count supports this clonotype. The chain carries TRBV27 and TRBJ2-1; the D is unclear. The CDR3 is 12 residues long. Germline CDR1 is MNHEY and CDR2 is SMNVEV (reference sequence). V was shortened by 7 bases and J by 5 bases, with 9 bases between the two germline ends. The CDR3 DNA reads TGTGCCAGCATTTCGGGTGACAATGAGCAGTTCTTC. Protein sequence: CASISGDNEQFF.

The rearrangement uses TRBV6-1 and TRBJ2-6, with 8 bases lining up with TRBD1. This CDR3 is 15 amino acids long. Germline V gene sequence: CDR1 MNHNS, CDR2 SASEGT. The J segment lost 2 bases and the V segment lost 8 bases, leaving 5 bases of the junction unmatched. CDR3 region: CASGGQVTGANVLTF. DNA of the CDR3: TGTGCCAGCGGGGGACAGGTAACTGGGGCCAACGTCCTGACTTTC.